The 28 T cell receptor beta chains below come from one sample, sequenced in a study of blood T cell repertoires in COVID-19. Libraries were prepared by immunoSEQ multiplex PCR; TCRdb keeps only in-frame clonotypes and omits some of them. The data show some 700,000 clones, approximately 90% seen once. Material: peripheral blood. The receptor set was obtained from a woman under 30 with acute or convalescent COVID-19.

The V gene is TRBV27, the J gene TRBJ2-3; unclear D gene. Trimming removed 6 bases from V and 4 bases from J, with 11 bases in between. Germline loops: CDR1 MNHEY, CDR2 SMNVEV (reference sequence). The CDR3 has 13 residues. The CDR3 loop reads CASSRSPPDTQYF. CDR3 in DNA: TGTGCCAGCAGCCGCAGTCCCCCAGATACGCAGTATTTT.

The chain is built from TRBV9 and TRBJ2-3, with TRBD2 as a possible D gene (6 bases). Germline CDR1 and CDR2: SGDLS and YYNGEE. This CDR3 comprises 15 residues. V shed 0 bases and J shed 4 bases, with 12 bases lying between them. The CDR3 DNA reads TGTGCCAGCAGCGTAGCACGGGGGAGCGCAGATACGCAGTATTTT. Residues: CASSVARGSADTQYF.

The chain recombines TRBV4-1 with TRBJ1-3; D unresolved. V was clipped by 2 bases and J by 7 bases, with 15 bases between them. Germline lookup yields CDR1 MGHRA and CDR2 YSYEKL. The CDR3 covers 15 residues. The CDR3 nucleotides read TGCGCCAGCAGCCAACCCCAAAGTGGAGGGAACACCATATATTTT. It translates to CASSQPQSGGNTIYF.

The V gene is TRBV4-3, the J gene TRBJ2-1, with TRBD2 matching over 8 bases. The germline V gene has CDR1 LGHNA and CDR2 YSLEER. The CDR3 is 16 residues long. J lost 1 base, V lost 1 base, and 3 bases had no gene match. In DNA form, the CDR3 reads TGCGCCAGCAGCCAAGGGGGCGGGGGGTCCTACAATGAGCAGTTCTTC. Residues: CASSQGGGGSYNEQFF.

As concerns this clone: With a much larger clone just one base away, this may be a read error. The chain joins TRBV6-4 to TRBJ2-3, with 8 bases matching TRBD2. V dropped 4 bases and J dropped 0; count of bases not matched to a gene: 0. Germline V lookup: CDR1 MRHNA, CDR2 SNTAGT. This CDR3 comprises 14 residues. The CDR3 loop is CASSGTSSTDTQYF. The CDR3 DNA reads TGTGCCAGCAGTGGGACTAGCAGCACAGATACGCAGTATTTT.

The V call is TRBV6-6, the J call TRBJ2-2; no definite D call. With 6 bases removed from V and 5 bases from J, the gap between germline ends came to 10 bases. The germline V gene has CDR1 MNHNY and CDR2 SVGAGI (reference sequence). The CDR3 is 13 residues long. CDR3 coding DNA: TGTGCCAGCAGACCTCCCGGGACCGGGGAGCTGTTTTTT. Its translation: CASRPPGTGELFF.

This CDR3 is CASRRPQGEAFF. The CDR3 DNA follows: TGTGCCAGCAGAAGACCCCAGGGGGAAGCTTTCTTT. The V gene is TRBV6-5, the J gene TRBJ1-1, with D possibly being TRBD1 (6 bases). Germline V gene data show CDR1 as MNHEY and CDR2 as SVGAGI. This CDR3 region has 12 residues. V gave up 6 bases and J gave up 8 bases, with 13 bases separating them.

This sequence joins TRBV27 and TRBJ1-2; TRBD1 matches 9 bases. The CDR3 contains 19 residues. Germline assignment: CDR1 MNHEY and CDR2 SMNVEV (reference sequence). The trim removed 2 bases at V and 7 bases at J, leaving 20 bases unmatched. Here the CDR3 reads CASSLKGVGGTGGFRGYTF. The CDR3 nucleotides read TGTGCCAGCAGTTTAAAGGGTGTTGGGGGAACAGGGGGCTTTCGTGGCTACACCTTC.

The V call is TRBV27, the J call TRBJ1-2, with TRBD1 matching 12 bases. CDR1 and CDR2 from the germline V gene are MNHEY and SMNVEV (reference sequence). Trimming took 5 bases from V and 5 from J; bases not matched to a gene: 12. The CDR3 totals 17 residues. The DNA of the CDR3 is TGTGCCAGCAGTCCCGGGACAGGGGGCGTAGGGGCGTATGGCTACACCTTC. Translated, it gives CASSPGTGGVGAYGYTF.

This clone has a handful of counts. The chain couples TRBV5-6 to TRBJ2-5, with 8 bases aligning to TRBD1. The V gene's germline CDR1 is SGHDT and CDR2 YYEEEE. The CDR3 contains 14 residues. With 3 bases clipped from V and 5 bases from J, the junction kept 6 bases outside the gene matches. The CDR3 here is CASSSGGAWETQYF. The CDR3 bases are TGTGCCAGCAGCTCAGGGGGCGCTTGGGAGACCCAGTACTTC. Based on the CDR3 plus reference TRBV5-6 and TRBJ2-5, the full variable domain is DAGVTQSPTHLIKTRGQQVTLRCSPKSGHDTVSWYQQALGQGPQFIFQYYEEEERQRGNFPDRFSGHQFPNYSSELNVNALLLGDSALYLCASSSGGAWETQYFGPGTRLLVL.

V is TRBV24-1 and J is TRBJ2-3; D not certain. The CDR3 consists of 12 residues. Germline V CDR1 and CDR2: KGHDR, SFDVKD. The V and J ends lost 3 bases and 8 bases respectively, with 8 bases between them. In DNA form, the CDR3 reads TGTGCCACCAGTGATCAGACGGGTACGCAGTATTTT. Its translation: CATSDQTGTQYF.

In regard to this clone: The germline gene is not matched at one end of the junction; a read error may be the cause. The J gene is TRBJ2-2, the V gene TRBV5-6; 7 bases match TRBD1. The CDR3 loop spans 15 amino acids. The V gene's germline CDR1 is SGHDT and CDR2 YYEEEE. The CDR3 coding sequence is TGTGCCAGCAGTTTGGGACAGACGAACACCGGGGAGCTGTTTTTT. Residues: CASSLGQTNTGELFF.

V gene TRBV6-5 combines with J gene TRBJ1-2; a possible D gene is TRBD1 (5 bases). CDR3 length equals 14 residues. Germline V gives CDR1 MNHEY, CDR2 SVGAGI. With 2 bases removed from V and 2 bases from J, the gap between germline ends came to 9 bases. The CDR3 reads CASSYGAGNYGYTF. The CDR3 DNA is TGTGCCAGCAGTTACGGGGCGGGAAACTATGGCTACACCTTC.

The J gene is TRBJ2-3, the V gene TRBV9; 9 nucleotides align to TRBD2. CDR1 SGDLS and CDR2 YYNGEE come from the germline V gene. Trimming cost V 4 bases and J 1 base; bases outside gene matches: 19. There are 20 residues in the CDR3. CDR3: CASSPTWGSGGNAGTDTQYF. The CDR3 bases are TGTGCCAGCAGCCCTACCTGGGGGAGCGGGGGGAACGCTGGCACAGATACGCAGTATTTT.

The V call is TRBV5-4, the J call TRBJ2-1, with 8 bases aligning to TRBD2. Germline CDR1 SGHNT, CDR2 YYREEE (reference sequence). This CDR3 comprises 13 residues. V dropped 0 bases and J dropped 9; count of bases not matched to a gene: 2. The CDR3 here is CASSLGLATEQFF. The CDR3 nucleotides are TGTGCCAGCAGCTTGGGACTAGCGACTGAGCAGTTCTTC.

The chain recombines TRBV27 with TRBJ2-5; 7 nucleotides align to TRBD1. This CDR3 is 15 amino acids long. The germline V gene encodes CDR1 MNHEY and CDR2 SMNVEV (reference sequence). V dropped 5 bases and J dropped 5; count of bases not matched to a gene: 11. The CDR3, as DNA: TGTGCCAGCAGTCCATACAGGGGTAAGGTGGAGACCCAGTACTTC. It is translated as CASSPYRGKVETQYF.

This clone was seen once. J is TRBJ2-7 and V is TRBV11-2, with D perhaps matching TRBD2 (6 bases). The CDR3 spans 12 residues. Trimming removed 1 base from V and 6 bases from J, with 7 bases in between. The V gene's germline CDR1 is SGHAT and CDR2 FQNNGV. The DNA for the CDR3 is TGTGCCAGCAGCTTAGGCGGGGTCGAGCAGTACTTC. It is translated as CASSLGGVEQYF. Using reference TRBV11-2 and TRBJ2-7 for the parts outside the CDR3, the full variable domain is EAGVAQSPRYKIIEKRQSVAFWCNPISGHATLYWYQQILGQGPKLLIQFQNNGVVDDSQLPKDRFSAERLKGVDSTLKIQPAKLEDSAVYLCASSLGGVEQYFGPGTRLTVT.

Concerning this clone: Within the sample, other DNA sequences also encode this same CDR3. The chain employs TRBV15 and TRBJ2-1; 8 positions match TRBD1. CDR1 is LNHNV and CDR2 is YYDKDF in the germline V gene (reference sequence). The trim removed 3 bases at V and 5 bases at J, leaving 9 bases unmatched. This CDR3 region has 16 residues. The CDR3 DNA reads TGTGCCACCAGCAGCGGGATTGGGACAGGAAACAATGAGCAGTTCTTC. This encodes CATSSGIGTGNNEQFF. Full variable domain (remainder filled in from reference TRBV15 and TRBJ2-1): DAMVIQNPRYQVTQFGKPVTLSCSQTLNHNVMYWYQQKSSQAPKLLFHYYDKDFNNEADTPDNFQSRRPNTSFCFLDIRSPGLGDTAMYLCATSSGIGTGNNEQFFGPGTRLTVL.

The chain carries TRBV9 and TRBJ2-2, with 9 bases aligning to TRBD1. The CDR3 is 15 amino acids. The junction had 7 bases not matched to a gene; V was cut back by 3 bases and J by 7 bases. Germline loops: CDR1 SGDLS, CDR2 YYNGEE. In nucleotides, the CDR3 is TGTGCCAGCAGCGCCCACGGGACAGGGAACGGGGAGCTGTTTTTT. Translating gives CASSAHGTGNGELFF.

The chain joins TRBV5-1 to TRBJ2-3, with TRBD2 matching over 7 bases. The CDR3 loop spans 15 amino acids. The trim removed 0 bases at V and 2 bases at J, leaving 3 bases unmatched. Germline-derived CDR1 and CDR2 are SGHRS and YFSETQ. CDR3 sequence: CASSLASGYTDTQYF. CDR3 coding DNA: TGCGCCAGCAGCTTGGCTAGCGGATACACAGATACGCAGTATTTT.

The chain joins TRBV11-3 to TRBJ2-7; TRBD2 matches 7 bases. CDR1 and CDR2 from the germline V gene are SGHNT and YENEEA. V lost 3 bases, J lost 6 bases, and 5 bases stayed unmatched. This CDR3 contains 13 residues. The CDR3 here is CASSLGRGFEQYF. The CDR3 region has the DNA TGTGCCAGCAGCTTGGGGCGGGGGTTCGAGCAGTACTTC.

In this sample, this clone turned up once. The chain links TRBV10-3 to TRBJ1-1; TRBD1 matches 7 bases. Per the germline V gene, CDR1 is ENHRY and CDR2 is SYGVKD. Unmatched junction bases numbered 6, after V lost 10 bases and J lost 4 bases. CDR3 length: 12 residues. CDR3 nucleotides: TGTGCCACCCTCAGGGGGAGCACTGAAGCTTTCTTT. Amino acids: CATLRGSTEAFF.

This clone has only one observation. A junction boundary mismatches the germline segment, possibly from a read error. The same CDR3 can be traced to other DNA sequences in this sample. This chain joins TRBV29-1 and TRBJ1-2; D may be TRBD1 (6 bases). The germline CDR1 and CDR2 sequences are SQVTM and ANQGSEA. This CDR3 spans 15 amino acids. The CDR3 reads CSVGGPQTVGGGYTF. CDR3 coding DNA: TGCAGCGTTGGAGGCCCCCAGACAGTCGGGGGGGGCTACACCTTT.

The rearrangement joins TRBV15 to TRBJ1-6; weak D call: TRBD1 (5 bases). This CDR3 is 14 amino acids long. CDR1 and CDR2 (germline): LNHNV, YYDKDF (reference sequence). Trimming took off 0 bases at V and 10 bases at J, with 10 bases between the two ends. The CDR3, as DNA: TGTGCCACCAGCAGAGATATGGGGGGATCACCCCTCCACTTT. Translating gives CATSRDMGGSPLHF.

J is TRBJ2-1 and V is TRBV6-5; 9 bases match TRBD1. J lost 5 bases, V lost 6 bases, and 8 bases had no gene match. Germline CDR1 MNHEY, CDR2 SVGAGI. The CDR3 is 15 amino acids. CDR3 protein: CASSLRQGGNNEQFF. The DNA for the CDR3 is TGTGCCAGCAGCCTGCGACAGGGGGGCAACAATGAGCAGTTCTTC.

CDR3 nucleotides: TGTGCCAGCAGCCAAATAGGGCAAGGGGGAAACTATGGCTACACCTTC. It translates to CASSQIGQGGNYGYTF. The chain joins TRBV7-2 to TRBJ1-2; D may be TRBD1 (6 bases). Trimming shortened V by 5 bases and J by 2 bases, and 18 bases separated the two germline ends. CDR1 and CDR2 (germline): SGHTA, FQGNSA. The CDR3 totals 16 residues. Combining the CDR3 with reference TRBV7-2 and TRBJ1-2 gives the whole variable domain GAGVSQSPSNKVTEKGKDVELRCDPISGHTALYWYRQSLGQGLEFLIYFQGNSAPDKSGLPSDRFSAERTGGSVSTLTIQRTQQEDSAVYLCASSQIGQGGNYGYTFGSGTRLTVV.

This sequence joins TRBV24-1 and TRBJ1-2; 8 bases align to TRBD1. The CDR3 has 15 amino acids. Germline V gives CDR1 KGHDR, CDR2 SFDVKD. V gave up 4 bases and J gave up 7 bases; unmatched junction bases: 10. This chain's CDR3 is CATSEGGRGRGGYTF. The CDR3 DNA sequence: TGTGCCACCAGTGAGGGGGGCAGGGGGCGAGGTGGCTACACCTTC.

V and J are TRBV21-1 and TRBJ1-6. TRBV21-1 is a pseudogene segment. The CDR3 length is 11 residues. CDR3 in amino acids: CASSKRVPLHF. CDR3 DNA sequence: TGTGCCAGCAGCAAACGGGTACCCCTCCACTTT.